Below, 27 T cell receptor beta chains from the same sample are listed, as sequenced in a study of cytomegalovirus exposure and HLA in healthy donors (dated by TCRdb to the late 2010s). The method behind the library was the immunoSEQ multiplex PCR assay. In its TCRdb copy, this immuneACCESS table keeps in-frame sequences only and misses some clones. Where compared with another copy, unresolved V genes explain less than half of these, and the others have no known cause. Here the sample has tens of thousands of clones; just under 95% occur a single time. The ten most abundant clones make up 4% to 5.5% of the sample. Sequenced input: PBMCs. These TCRs come from a man aged 18-30 years in good health and CMV-seropositive.

The chain combines TRBV2 with TRBJ1-4, with 9 bases identical to TRBD1. The CDR3 runs 16 residues. Per germline, CDR1 SNHLY and CDR2 FYNNEI. V was pared by 3 bases and J by 7 bases, with 9 bases of the junction left unmatched. CDR3 protein: CASSDVSRDRVEKLFF. The CDR3 DNA follows: TGTGCCAGCAGTGACGTCTCCCGGGACAGGGTTGAAAAACTGTTTTTT. Based on the CDR3 plus reference TRBV2 and TRBJ1-4, the full variable domain is EPEVTQTPSHQVTQMGQEVILRCVPISNHLYFYWYRQILGQKVEFLVSFYNNEISEKSEIFDDQFSVERPDGSNFTLKIRSTKLEDSAMYFCASSDVSRDRVEKLFFGSGTQLSVL.

The chain has TRBV11-3 and TRBJ1-1, with D unclear. Germline CDR1 is SGHNT and CDR2 is YENEEA. Deletions cut 5 bases from V and 8 bases from J, with 15 bases between. This CDR3 contains 13 residues. The CDR3 coding sequence is TGTGCCAGCAGCCCCGGACCGGGGAGGGAAGCTTTCTTT. This translates into CASSPGPGREAFF.

The V call is TRBV23-1, the J call TRBJ2-2, with D perhaps TRBD1 (6 bases). TRBV23-1 is marked as an open reading frame, function uncertain. Trimming shortened V by 6 bases and J by 2 bases, and 13 bases separated the two germline ends. The CDR3 spans 15 residues. The CDR3 region is CASRHGTLNTGELFF. The DNA for the CDR3 is TGCGCCAGCAGGCACGGGACACTAAACACCGGGGAGCTGTTTTTT.

The J gene is TRBJ1-1, the V gene TRBV5-4; no clear D. CDR3 size: 14 residues. CDR1 is SGHNT, CDR2 YYREEE, per germline (reference sequence). The V end was cut by 2 bases, the J end by 3 bases, with 11 bases between. CDR3 sequence: CASSFSVRDTEAFF. The CDR3 nucleotides are TGTGCCAGCAGCTTTTCCGTCCGGGACACTGAAGCTTTCTTT. The whole variable domain, filled in from reference TRBV5-4 and TRBJ1-1, reads ETGVTQSPTHLIKTRGQQVTLRCSSQSGHNTVSWYQQALGQGPQFIFQYYREEENGRGNFPPRFSGLQFPNYSSELNVNALELDDSALYLCASSFSVRDTEAFFGQGTRLTVV.

The rearrangement links TRBV2 to TRBJ2-5, with D possibly matching TRBD1 (6 bases). The V end was cut by 6 bases, the J end by 1 base, with 9 bases between. The CDR3 contains 13 residues. Looked up from germline, CDR1 is SNHLY and CDR2 is FYNNEI. CDR3 DNA: TGTGCCAGCAGGTACAGGGCCCAAGAGACCCAGTACTTC. Encoded protein: CASRYRAQETQYF.

The J gene is TRBJ1-2, the V gene TRBV4-1; no reliable D call. Germline V gene data show CDR1 as MGHRA and CDR2 as YSYEKL. The CDR3 runs 14 residues. Between the trimmed V and J ends, which lost 3 bases and 4 bases, there was a span of 12 bases. CDR3 residues: CASSQPSVSYGYTF. The CDR3 nucleotides read TGCGCCAGCAGCCAGCCTTCGGTGAGCTATGGCTACACCTTC.

The J gene is TRBJ2-5, the V gene TRBV2; the D gene is possibly TRBD2 (5 bases). Trimming shortened V by 2 bases and J by 0 bases, and 13 bases separated the two germline ends. The CDR3 loop spans 16 amino acids. Per the germline V gene, CDR1 is SNHLY and CDR2 is FYNNEI. As DNA, the CDR3 is TGTGCCAGCAGTGAATCGTCGGCGGGCTACCAAGAGACCCAGTACTTC. Translated, it gives CASSESSAGYQETQYF.

V and J are TRBV6-5 and TRBJ2-7, with D possibly TRBD1 on 5 matching bases. V lost 5 bases and J 3 bases, leaving 14 bases between the germline ends. Germline assignment: CDR1 MNHEY and CDR2 SVGAGI. The CDR3 has 14 residues. The CDR3 sequence: CASSGLDSNYEQYF. CDR3 nucleotides: TGTGCCAGCAGTGGGCTCGACAGCAACTACGAGCAGTACTTC.

V gene TRBV27 combines with J gene TRBJ2-1, with D unclear. Trimming shortened V by 1 base and J by 0 bases, and 13 bases separated the two germline ends. This CDR3 is built from 17 residues. Germline V gene sequence: CDR1 MNHEY, CDR2 SMNVEV (reference sequence). DNA for the CDR3: TGTGCCAGCAGTTTATTCGCAGGCCCCAGCTCCTACAATGAGCAGTTCTTC. Amino acids: CASSLFAGPSSYNEQFF.

This CDR3 reads CATKLSGSRYEQYF. The CDR3 nucleotides read TGTGCCACCAAACTAAGCGGGAGTCGGTACGAGCAGTACTTC. The J gene is TRBJ2-7, the V gene TRBV2, with 8 nucleotides matching TRBD2. The CDR3 extends over 14 amino acids. V was pared by 10 bases and J by 4 bases, with 12 bases of the junction left unmatched. Germline V CDR1 and CDR2: SNHLY, FYNNEI. Full variable domain (outside the CDR3, taken from reference TRBV2 and TRBJ2-7): EPEVTQTPSHQVTQMGQEVILRCVPISNHLYFYWYRQILGQKVEFLVSFYNNEISEKSEIFDDQFSVERPDGSNFTLKIRSTKLEDSAMYFCATKLSGSRYEQYFGPGTRLTVT.

The gene calls are TRBV11-2 and TRBJ1-4; D gene uncertain. Trimming stripped 4 bases from V and 7 bases from J, with 16 bases between. Germline values: CDR1 SGHAT, CDR2 FQNNGV. CDR3 length: 15 amino acids. The CDR3 bases are TGTGCCAGCAGCTCCCGTGGGCCGGTGGGTGAAAAACTGTTTTTT. Encoded protein: CASSSRGPVGEKLFF.

This clone showed up just once. The chain joins TRBV27 to TRBJ2-2; tentatively, D is TRBD2 (5 bases). There are 13 residues in the CDR3. Germline CDR1 and CDR2: MNHEY and SMNVEV (reference sequence). V lost 3 bases and J 3 bases, leaving 5 bases between the germline ends. For the CDR3, the DNA is TGTGCCAGCAGTTTCGGGGACACCGGGGAGCTGTTTTTT. Translating gives CASSFGDTGELFF.

This rearrangement joins TRBV27 to TRBJ2-1, with 10 bases matching TRBD1. Germline assignment: CDR1 MNHEY and CDR2 SMNVEV (reference sequence). The V segment lost 8 bases and the J segment 3 bases; nucleotides outside the gene matches: 10. This CDR3 has 16 residues. Here the CDR3 reads CASRLTTGGFYNEQFF. The CDR3 coding sequence is TGTGCCAGCCGACTCACGACAGGGGGCTTCTACAATGAGCAGTTCTTC.

J is TRBJ1-3 and V is TRBV30; possible D gene TRBD1, 5 bases. V was pared by 2 bases and J by 3 bases, with 14 bases between. The germline V gene encodes CDR1 GTSNPN and CDR2 SVGIG (reference sequence). The CDR3 is 15 residues long. The CDR3 region is CAWSFSVGGGNTIYF. In DNA form, the CDR3 reads TGTGCCTGGAGTTTTTCCGTCGGGGGTGGAAACACCATATATTTT. Supplemented by reference TRBV30 and TRBJ1-3, the full variable domain reads SQTIHQWPATLVQPVGSPLSLECTVEGTSNPNLYWYRQAAGRGLQLLFYSVGIGQISSEVPQNLSASRPQDRQFILSSKKLLLSDSGFYLCAWSFSVGGGNTIYFGEGSWLTVV.

V is TRBV5-4 and J is TRBJ1-1; D uncertain. The germline CDR1 and CDR2 sequences are SGHNT and YYREEE (reference sequence). V was cut by 0 bases and J by 5 bases, with 8 bases left in between. The CDR3 is 13 residues long. The CDR3 DNA sequence: TGTGCCAGCAGCTTGGCCGGGGTAACTGAAGCTTTCTTT. Its translation: CASSLAGVTEAFF.

The chain employs TRBV10-3 and TRBJ2-3, with D perhaps TRBD1 (6 bases). The CDR3 totals 16 residues. CDR1 is ENHRY, CDR2 SYGVKD, per germline. The germline V and J ends were trimmed by 3 bases and 0 bases, with 13 bases remaining between them. In DNA, the CDR3 is TGTGCCATCAGTGAACGACAGGCGATAAGCACAGATACGCAGTATTTT. It is translated as CAISERQAISTDTQYF.

The gene calls are TRBV6-6 and TRBJ2-1; the match to TRBD2 covers 10 bases. This CDR3 has 16 amino acids. J was trimmed by 5 bases and V by 0 bases; bases with no gene match: 4. Germline V gene data show CDR1 as MNHNY and CDR2 as SVGAGI (reference sequence). In DNA form, the CDR3 reads TGTGCCAGCAGTTACTCGAGTACTAGCGGGGACAATGAGCAGTTCTTC. Amino acids: CASSYSSTSGDNEQFF.

About this clone: The same CDR3 arises from other DNA sequences in this sample as well. The rearrangement uses TRBV4-2 and TRBJ1-5; D is undetermined. The CDR3 sequence is 13 residues long. V was cut by 0 bases and J by 6 bases, with 6 bases left in between. The germline V gene has CDR1 LGHNA and CDR2 YNFKEQ. The DNA of the CDR3 is TGTGCCAGCAGCCAAGATCTAGGTCAGCCCCAGCATTTT. This encodes CASSQDLGQPQHF.

The chain combines TRBV11-3 with TRBJ2-3, with 8 bases lining up with TRBD1. CDR1 is SGHNT, CDR2 YENEEA, per germline. The V segment lost 0 bases and the J segment 3 bases; nucleotides outside the gene matches: 14. This CDR3 region has 19 residues. The CDR3 spells CASSLEPPGGWTGTDTQYF. The CDR3 bases are TGTGCCAGCAGCTTAGAGCCCCCAGGGGGCTGGACTGGGACAGATACGCAGTATTTT.

In its sample, this clone was seen once. The chain couples TRBV7-3 to TRBJ2-6; 7 bases map to TRBD1. The CDR3 sequence is 15 residues long. The V gene end was trimmed by 6 bases and the J gene end by 2 bases; junction bases not matched to a gene: 4. Germline V gives CDR1 SGHTA, CDR2 FQGTGA. The CDR3 loop reads CASRPTGTGANVLTF. CDR3 coding DNA: TGTGCCAGCAGGCCGACAGGGACTGGGGCCAACGTCCTGACTTTC.

DNA of the CDR3: TGTGCCAGCAGCGAAGGAGGAAGCAATCAGCCCCAGCATTTT. It yields the protein CASSEGGSNQPQHF. The rearrangement joins TRBV7-9 to TRBJ1-5; D gene ambiguous. The germline CDR1 and CDR2 sequences are SEHNR and FQNEAQ (reference sequence). V lost 5 bases to trimming and J lost 1 base, with 9 bases between them. The CDR3 runs to 14 residues.

The chain recombines TRBV18 with TRBJ1-6, with 10 bases matching TRBD1. Germline V gene lookup returns CDR1 KGHSH and CDR2 LQKENI. The CDR3 spans 16 residues. After removal of 6 bases from V and 8 bases from J, the junction contained 10 bases not matched to a gene. The CDR3 DNA sequence: TGTGCCAGCTCTCCCGAGGACAGGGGGATGCATTCACCCCTCCACTTT. It yields the protein CASSPEDRGMHSPLHF.

The V gene is TRBV7-9, the J gene TRBJ2-1, with TRBD2 identical over 7 bases. V lost 5 bases and J lost 8; bases outside the gene matches: 15. Germline CDR1 SEHNR, CDR2 FQNEAQ (reference sequence). CDR3 length: 16 amino acids. CDR3 loop: CASSEARTRLSDEQFF. In DNA, the CDR3 is TGTGCCAGCAGCGAAGCTAGGACTAGGTTGAGCGATGAGCAGTTCTTC.

The chain joins TRBV7-6 to TRBJ1-1; D not resolved. Germline CDR1 and CDR2: SGHVS and FNYEAQ. The CDR3 contains 15 residues. Trimming pared 3 bases from V and 3 bases from J, leaving 14 bases between. For the CDR3, the DNA is TGTGCCAGCAGCTTTTTCGCAGGCTCGGACACTGAAGCTTTCTTT. It specifies CASSFFAGSDTEAFF.

This chain joins TRBV15 and TRBJ2-7; D gene ambiguous. The CDR3 spans 16 residues. Looked up from germline, CDR1 is LNHNV and CDR2 is YYDKDF (reference sequence). Trimming removed 1 base from V and 0 bases from J, with 13 bases in between. CDR3 sequence: CATSRGKGTNSYEQYF. CDR3 bases: TGTGCCACCAGCAGAGGGAAAGGTACTAACTCCTACGAGCAGTACTTC.

Here the CDR3 reads CASRTGTADNQPQHF. The CDR3 nucleotides are TGTGCCAGCAGAACCGGGACAGCGGACAATCAGCCCCAGCATTTT. The chain has TRBV6-1 and TRBJ1-5, with 7 bases that match TRBD1. J lost 3 bases, V lost 6 bases, and 8 bases had no gene match. The CDR3 is 15 residues long. In germline, CDR1 is MNHNS, CDR2 SASEGT.

V usage is TRBV6-1 and J usage is TRBJ2-7; TRBD1 agrees at 8 bases. The ends lost 7 bases at V and 2 bases at J; junction bases unmatched: 10. The germline CDR1 and CDR2 sequences are MNHNS and SASEGT. CDR3 size: 15 residues. The CDR3 sequence is CASMKSRGLPYEQYF. The CDR3 region has the DNA TGTGCCAGCATGAAGTCCAGGGGGCTTCCCTACGAGCAGTACTTC.